These 31 T cell receptor beta chains came from one sample sequenced in a study of cytomegalovirus exposure and HLA in healthy donors. The PCR ran on 60 Vbeta and 13 Jbeta primers. Clones were sequenced by immunoSEQ multiplex PCR, and TCRdb holds only the in-frame ones, with some missing. The sample includes around 170,000 clones, over 75% seen only once; the top ten take approximately 0.55%. What was sequenced was PBMCs. These receptor sequences come from a woman aged 50 to 60 in good health and CMV-seronegative.

The J gene is TRBJ2-1, the V gene TRBV19; the match to TRBD2 covers 7 bases. Unmatched junction bases numbered 8, after V lost 5 bases and J lost 10 bases. Germline V gene data show CDR1 as LNHDA and CDR2 as SQIVND (reference sequence). The CDR3 covers 13 residues. Here the CDR3 DNA reads TGTGCCAGTAGTTTTGCGGGAGAGTCCGAGCAGTTCTTC. Encoded protein: CASSFAGESEQFF.

This chain links TRBV9 with TRBJ1-1; D remains ambiguous. Germline lookup yields CDR1 SGDLS and CDR2 YYNGEE. The CDR3 is 14 residues long. The V gene lost 5 bases and the J gene lost 4 bases, with 15 bases spanning the gap. The CDR3 region has the DNA TGTGCCAGCAGTGACCCGAGCCGGGGCACTGAAGCTTTCTTT. It translates to CASSDPSRGTEAFF. Full variable domain (missing parts from reference TRBV9 and TRBJ1-1): DSGVTQTPKHLITATGQRVTLRCSPRSGDLSVYWYQQSLDQGLQFLIQYYNGEERAKGNILERFSAQQFPDLHSELNLSSLELGDSALYFCASSDPSRGTEAFFGQGTRLTVV.

The chain joins TRBV27 to TRBJ1-1; 7 nucleotides agree with TRBD1. The length of the CDR3 is 14 residues. V was pared by 8 bases and J by 6 bases, with 12 bases of the junction left unmatched. CDR1 is MNHEY and CDR2 is SMNVEV in the germline V gene (reference sequence). CDR3 residues: CASVKTGRVSEAFF. CDR3 DNA: TGTGCCAGCGTCAAGACAGGGAGAGTATCTGAAGCTTTCTTT.

The V gene is TRBV19, the J gene TRBJ1-1; D remains unclear. The CDR3 contains 13 residues. The germline CDR1 and CDR2 sequences are LNHDA and SQIVND (reference sequence). Trimming took off 6 bases at V and 8 bases at J, with 16 bases between the two ends. The CDR3 here is CASSNQRESEAFF. Here the CDR3 DNA reads TGTGCCAGTAGCAACCAGAGGGAGTCAGAAGCTTTCTTT.

The chain employs TRBV11-3 and TRBJ2-7, with TRBD1 matching over 7 bases. The V segment lost 5 bases and the J segment 6 bases; nucleotides outside the gene matches: 7. CDR1 and CDR2 from the germline V gene are SGHNT and YENEEA. The CDR3 extends over 13 amino acids. The CDR3 spells CASSARQGGEQYF. The CDR3 DNA reads TGTGCCAGCAGCGCCCGACAGGGTGGCGAGCAGTACTTC.

J is TRBJ2-2 and V is TRBV4-1; the D gene is possibly TRBD2 (6 bases). The CDR3 spans 15 residues. The V and J ends lost 1 base and 9 bases respectively, with 15 bases between them. The germline V gene has CDR1 MGHRA and CDR2 YSYEKL. The CDR3 reads CASSQAGTPPRELFF. For the CDR3, the DNA is TGCGCCAGCAGCCAAGCCGGGACTCCACCTCGGGAGCTGTTTTTT.

The sample holds a few counts of this clone. The chain employs TRBV5-6 and TRBJ2-1, with 8 bases that match TRBD2. There are 14 residues in the CDR3. Germline CDR1 is SGHDT and CDR2 is YYEEEE. The ends lost 2 bases at V and 7 bases at J; junction bases unmatched: 5. CDR3 sequence reads: CASSFPSGSNEQFF. CDR3 coding DNA: TGTGCCAGCAGCTTTCCTAGCGGGTCTAATGAGCAGTTCTTC.

The CDR3 here is CASSRAGVDTEAFF. Here the CDR3 DNA reads TGTGCCAGCAGCCGCGCCGGAGTGGACACTGAAGCTTTCTTT. This chain links TRBV6-6 with TRBJ1-1; D gene uncertain. Germline CDR1 MNHNY, CDR2 SVGAGI (reference sequence). V lost 6 bases, J lost 3 bases, and 14 bases lay in between. The CDR3 covers 14 residues.

The chain links TRBV30 to TRBJ1-2, with 8 bases aligning to TRBD1. This CDR3 comprises 15 residues. In germline, CDR1 is GTSNPN, CDR2 SVGIG (reference sequence). V lost 1 base, J lost 4 bases, and 8 bases stayed unmatched. CDR3: CAWSAPGGAVYGYTF. CDR3 nucleotide sequence: TGTGCCTGGAGTGCCCCAGGGGGCGCCGTCTATGGCTACACCTTC.

V usage is TRBV11-2 and J usage is TRBJ2-7; D is perhaps TRBD1 (7 bases). Germline V CDR1 and CDR2: SGHAT, FQNNGV. This CDR3 region has 14 residues. V lost 7 bases and J lost 1, with 14 bases in between. The CDR3 loop reads CASISTGTSYEQYF. For the CDR3, the DNA is TGTGCCAGCATTTCGACAGGGACTTCCTACGAGCAGTACTTC.

Regarding this clone: The same CDR3 also results from other DNA sequences found in this sample. The chain is built from TRBV19 and TRBJ1-1; D is perhaps TRBD1 (5 bases). This CDR3 is built from 13 residues. V was pared by 4 bases and J by 4 bases, with 10 bases between. Germline V gene data show CDR1 as LNHDA and CDR2 as SQIVND (reference sequence). CDR3 in DNA: TGTGCCAGTAGTACAGGGCGTGGCACTGAAGCTTTCTTT. The encoded protein is CASSTGRGTEAFF.

The chain employs TRBV4-3 and TRBJ2-7; no clear D. The V and J ends lost 4 bases and 0 bases respectively, with 13 bases between them. The germline V gene encodes CDR1 LGHNA and CDR2 YSLEER. The length of the CDR3 is 15 residues. This CDR3 is CASSRHERSSYEQYF. The CDR3 DNA reads TGCGCCAGCAGCCGCCACGAGAGGAGCTCCTACGAGCAGTACTTC.

In regard to this clone: This sample includes further DNA sequences coding for the same CDR3. The chain has TRBV7-9 and TRBJ1-1, with D possibly matching TRBD1 (5 bases). With 7 bases removed from V and 5 bases from J, the gap between germline ends came to 14 bases. Germline CDR1 and CDR2: SEHNR and FQNEAQ (reference sequence). This CDR3 is 13 amino acids long. CDR3 region: CASIGGRGTEAFF. The CDR3 DNA is TGTGCCAGCATCGGCGGGAGGGGAACTGAAGCTTTCTTT.

This rearrangement joins TRBV28 to TRBJ1-5, with D maybe TRBD1 (5 bases). Germline V gene data show CDR1 as MDHEN and CDR2 as SYDVKM. The CDR3 has 13 amino acids. V was trimmed by 6 bases and J by 7 bases, leaving 13 bases between them. This CDR3 reads CASRRGEGQPQHF. The CDR3, as DNA: TGTGCCAGCAGGCGGGGGGAGGGACAGCCCCAGCATTTT.

The chain employs TRBV21-1 and TRBJ2-1; the tabulated D call, TRBD1, remains unverified against the DNA. TRBV21-1 is a documented pseudogene. This CDR3 spans 16 amino acids. This CDR3 is CASSHPYRTEYNEQFF. In nucleotides, the CDR3 is TGTGCCAGCTCACACCCCTATCGGACAGAGTACAATGAGCAGTTCTTC.

Points on this clone: In the same sample, other DNA sequences code for this CDR3. The chain recombines TRBV30 with TRBJ1-1; the D is unclear. V lost 0 bases to trimming and J lost 4 bases, with 9 bases between them. Germline CDR1 and CDR2: GTSNPN and SVGIG (reference sequence). This CDR3 has 13 residues. CDR3 in amino acids: CAWSVSGVTEAFF. Written as DNA, the CDR3 is TGTGCCTGGAGTGTTTCGGGAGTCACTGAAGCTTTCTTT.

The rearrangement links TRBV30 to TRBJ2-3, with 7 positions matching TRBD2. The CDR3 contains 13 residues. CDR1 and CDR2 (germline): GTSNPN, SVGIG (reference sequence). The ends lost 0 bases at V and 7 bases at J; junction bases unmatched: 4. In DNA form, the CDR3 reads TGTGCCTGGAGTGTGACGGGAGGAAATACGCAGTATTTT. The encoded protein is CAWSVTGGNTQYF.

This chain links TRBV5-1 with TRBJ2-3; 12 nucleotides agree with TRBD2. V gave up 1 base and J gave up 2 bases; unmatched junction bases: 5. The CDR3 consists of 17 residues. Germline CDR1 reads SGHRS; CDR2 reads YFSETQ. CDR3 DNA: TGCGCCAGCAGCTTGCATCTAGCGGGAGGGGTCACAGATACGCAGTATTTT. Protein: CASSLHLAGGVTDTQYF.

The V call is TRBV5-1, the J call TRBJ1-3, with 8 bases that match TRBD1. V lost 4 bases and J lost 6; bases outside the gene matches: 6. Germline values: CDR1 SGHRS, CDR2 YFSETQ. The CDR3 runs to 14 residues. The CDR3 is CASSKAGGQNTIYF. The CDR3 nucleotides are TGCGCCAGCAGCAAGGCAGGGGGCCAAAACACCATATATTTT. The variable domain in full, completed from reference TRBV5-1 and TRBJ1-3, reads KAGVTQTPRYLIKTRGQQVTLSCSPISGHRSVSWYQQTPGQGLQFLFEYFSETQRNKGNFPGRFSGRQFSNSRSEMNVSTLELGDSALYLCASSKAGGQNTIYFGEGSWLTVV.

V gene TRBV27 combines with J gene TRBJ1-5; D gene unclear. V gave up 0 bases and J gave up 6 bases, with 9 bases separating them. The CDR3 runs to 14 residues. Germline loops: CDR1 MNHEY, CDR2 SMNVEV (reference sequence). CDR3 DNA sequence: TGTGCCAGCAGTTTATCCCAAGGAGGTCAGCCCCAGCATTTT. This sequence encodes CASSLSQGGQPQHF.

CDR3 residues: CATSRFYGESIQYF. For the CDR3, the DNA is TGTGCCACCAGCAGATTTTATGGGGAGAGCATTCAGTACTTC. The V gene is TRBV15, the J gene TRBJ2-4; perhaps TRBD2 as D (5 bases). The length of the CDR3 is 14 residues. Trimming pared 2 bases from V and 9 bases from J, leaving 14 bases between. The V gene's germline CDR1 is LNHNV and CDR2 YYDKDF (reference sequence).

The chain uses TRBV7-2 and TRBJ2-7; 9 positions match TRBD1. The CDR3 loop spans 12 amino acids. The ends lost 5 bases at V and 7 bases at J; junction bases unmatched: 3. Germline CDR1 SGHTA, CDR2 FQGNSA. In nucleotides, the CDR3 is TGTGCCAGCAGCCACAGGGGGCGAGAGCAGTACTTC. It yields the protein CASSHRGREQYF.

V and J are TRBV5-1 and TRBJ2-1; D call uncertain. Trimming took 4 bases from V and 3 from J, leaving 17 bases between them. This CDR3 has 16 residues. CDR1 and CDR2 from the germline V gene are SGHRS and YFSETQ. The CDR3 DNA reads TGCGCCAGCAGCCTAGATCCGGGTCTGGGCTACAATGAGCAGTTCTTC. Its protein product is CASSLDPGLGYNEQFF.

The gene calls are TRBV6-1 and TRBJ2-7; 10 bases agree with TRBD1. From germline, CDR1 is MNHNS and CDR2 SASEGT. The V segment lost 7 bases and the J segment 6 bases; nucleotides outside the gene matches: 12. The CDR3 totals 15 residues. CDR3 in amino acids: CASMKGTGVMGEQYF. The CDR3 region has the DNA TGTGCCAGCATGAAGGGGACAGGGGTTATGGGCGAGCAGTACTTC.

This chain uses TRBV5-4 with TRBJ2-4; 9 bases line up with TRBD1. Looked up from germline, CDR1 is SGHNT and CDR2 is YYREEE (reference sequence). Trimming removed 4 bases from V and 6 bases from J; junction bases left unmatched: 2. This CDR3 contains 13 residues. In DNA, the CDR3 is TGTGCCAGCAGCGAGGACAGGGGAAACATTCAGTACTTC. Protein sequence: CASSEDRGNIQYF. The full variable domain, with the rest looked up from reference TRBV5-4 and TRBJ2-4, is ETGVTQSPTHLIKTRGQQVTLRCSSQSGHNTVSWYQQALGQGPQFIFQYYREEENGRGNFPPRFSGLQFPNYSSELNVNALELDDSALYLCASSEDRGNIQYFGAGTRLSVL.

V is TRBV6-4 and J is TRBJ2-2, with 7 positions matching TRBD1. Germline-derived CDR1 and CDR2 are MRHNA and SNTAGT. This CDR3 contains 14 residues. Losses at the gene ends were 6 bases for V and 5 bases for J; bases not matched to a gene: 6. CDR3 DNA sequence: TGTGCCAGCAGACTGACAGGGAGTACCGGGGAGCTGTTTTTT. Translation: CASRLTGSTGELFF.

The chain is built from TRBV6-5 and TRBJ2-5; a possible D gene is TRBD2 (6 bases). Germline-derived CDR1 and CDR2 are MNHEY and SVGAGI. V lost 6 bases and J lost 4, with 9 bases in between. The CDR3 contains 12 residues. CDR3 in amino acids: CASRGLGETQYF. CDR3 coding DNA: TGTGCCAGCAGGGGACTGGGAGAGACCCAGTACTTC.

The J gene is TRBJ2-7, the V gene TRBV27; 7 bases map to TRBD1. Germline V CDR1 and CDR2: MNHEY, SMNVEV (reference sequence). This CDR3 is 16 amino acids long. J was trimmed by 1 base and V by 5 bases; bases with no gene match: 11. CDR3: CASSGYRGLESYEQYF. CDR3 in DNA: TGTGCCAGCAGTGGATACAGGGGTCTCGAATCCTACGAGCAGTACTTC.

The V gene is TRBV6-1, the J gene TRBJ1-1, with 7 bases that match TRBD1. Germline V gene sequence: CDR1 MNHNS, CDR2 SASEGT. This CDR3 contains 14 residues. V shed 3 bases, J shed 9 bases, and the junction held 10 bases outside the gene matches. The CDR3 is CASSEGTGQVKAFF. The CDR3 DNA is TGTGCCAGCAGTGAGGGTACCGGACAGGTTAAAGCTTTCTTT.

The chain has TRBV2 and TRBJ2-5; the match to TRBD2 covers 9 bases. The CDR3 runs 13 residues. J gave up 3 bases and V 10 bases, and 6 bases lay outside the gene matches. Germline values: CDR1 SNHLY, CDR2 FYNNEI. This CDR3 is CATFSGREETQYF. CDR3 sequence (DNA): TGTGCCACCTTTAGCGGGAGAGAAGAGACCCAGTACTTC.

The CDR3 region has the DNA TGTGCCTGGACCCCTTCGGGAGGGTACGAGCAGTACTTC. It specifies CAWTPSGGYEQYF. The rearrangement uses TRBV30 and TRBJ2-7; 8 nucleotides align to TRBD2. V shed 4 bases and J 4 bases; nucleotides not matched to a gene: 6. The CDR3 sequence is 13 residues long. CDR1 is GTSNPN, CDR2 SVGIG, per germline (reference sequence).